This note documents a single T cell receptor (beta chain) sequence. What antigen it recognizes has not been identified. Within one base of it there is no much larger clone, and no base qualities were kept. The method behind the library was PCR. The reads were generated on an Illumina HiSeq 2500. TCR library preparation used molecular barcoding, with unique molecular identifiers applied to normalize quantification of the TCRbeta repertoire. TCRdb passed the public sequencing reads through fastp at Q25 and MiXCR, retaining productive beta sequences. Rows are unified per CDR3 protein, each entry keeping the most common DNA and genes. The sample table contains approximately 800,000 distinct CDR3 sequences; only one count was recorded for about 16% of them. Just under 5% of the sample is taken by the ten largest. This specimen belongs to a study of T-cell reconstitution after alpha-beta-depleted transplantation in children (dated by TCRdb to 2016 to 2018). Context from the whole study: The study quantitatively tracked T-cell immune reconstitution after TCRalphabeta/CD19-depleted allogeneic hematopoietic cell transplantation in children using TCR repertoire profiling.

The study at large found these results: Over subsequent months, a decline in hyperexpanded clone frequencies was noted, and after one year, T-cell counts and TCRbeta diversity were mostly ascribed to newly produced T cells. In some patients, the high TCRbeta diversity seen at day 60 was put down to recipient T cells and intrathymic progenitors that had survived conditioning. The apparently early alphabetaT-cell count recovery about two months after transplant was reportedly dependent on only several hundred rapidly expanded clones derived from non-depleted graft cells.

The CDR3 holds 12 amino acids from the cysteine to the phenylalanine. Only the CDR3 portion is preserved as DNA: 36 bases, with reading frame beginning at the first base. The germline V gene gives CDR1 as SNHLY and CDR2 as FYNNEI. Reading the label with the study, this specimen's treatment or condition is: allogeneic hematopoietic cell transplantation with graft depleted of TCRalphabeta T cells and CD19 B cells. Transplant recipients were children who received TCRalphabeta/CD19-depleted allogeneic hematopoietic cell grafts. The sequence joins TRBV2 to TRBJ1-1; the D segment could be TRBD1, given 6 matching bases. The clonotype comes from a male patient aged 10-17 years who had a stem cell transplant for acute lymphoblastic leukemia, so the T cells may come from the graft donor. The sample consisted of PBMCs, mostly from graft donor cells, taken 360 days after TCRalphabeta/CD19-depleted stem cell transplant. The DNA is TGTGCGGTGTGGGGGCGGAACACTGAAGCTTTCTTT. The encoded protein is CAVWGRNTEAFF.